This T cell receptor (beta chain) was identified in a study of OX40 agonist ivuxolimab in advanced cancers. Regarding the study in general: Ivuxolimab, which targeted the costimulatory receptor OX40 (CD134), was an agonistic, fully human IgG2 monoclonal antibody. A male proportion of almost 85% and a mean age of approximately 61 years, ranging from about 23 to 79, were recorded for the dose-escalation cohort. Intravenous ivuxolimab was administered to patients every 2 weeks at six dose levels: 0.01, 0.1, 0.3, 1.5, 3 and 10 mg/kg. The purpose of peripheral TCRbeta sequencing was to test whether ivuxolimab changed TCR sequence diversity and led to clonal T-cell expansion. Prior anti-PD-1, anti-PD-L1 or anti-CTLA-4 therapy was permitted, and approximately 42% of dose-escalation patients had received checkpoint inhibitors. The monotherapy dose-escalation portion (N of about 52 patients) of the phase I ivuxolimab trial is reported in the paper. Of the approximately 54 dose-escalation patients, hepatocellular carcinoma was present in around 20, melanoma in approximately 15, renal cell carcinoma in 9 and head and neck cancer in 9. Partial responses occurred in three dose-escalation patients, of whom one had hepatocellular carcinoma and two had cutaneous melanoma.

The trial excluded patients who had a history of autoimmune disease or who were on systemic immunosuppression. Peripheral blood for TCR sequencing was collected from all dose cohorts at baseline, on cycle 4 day 1, and on cycle 7 day 1. The samples were drawn from a first-in-human, open-label, multicenter phase I dose-escalation trial of ivuxolimab. The trial enrolled adults with locally advanced or metastatic head and neck squamous cell, hepatocellular, melanoma or renal cell carcinoma. Before TCR sequencing, CD4+ T cells and CD8+ T cells from peripheral blood were sorted into separate populations. For sequencing of the TCRbeta CDR3 region, genomic DNA was extracted from the sorted cells. TCRbeta CDR3 regions were sequenced using the immunoSEQ Assay. TCRdb carries this immuneACCESS record with in-frame sequences only. Its versions omit some clonotypes, under half of them owing to an unresolved V gene in the studies checked, with the rest unexplained. The sample table lists roughly 86,000 clones, around 90% of them with a count of one. Together, the top ten hold 1% to 1.3% of the sample.

Comment on this clone: Its binding antigen is unknown. The input lacks base qualities; no much larger clone sits a single base away.

Study-level results and caveats: At doses of 0.1 to 3.0 mg/kg, clonal expansion of both CD4+ and CD8+ blood T cells was observed from baseline to week 6. Low levels of normalized T-cell clonal expansion were also seen in some patients who did not respond. After ivuxolimab, CD8+ T cells had more expanded clones than CD4+ T cells on average. The antigen specificity of the clonally expanded peripheral T cells was not determined. In the 0.1-3.0 mg/kg groups, partial responders were among the patients with the lowest normalized peripheral clonal expansion, particularly in CD8+ T cells.

The receptor's source is an adult with an advanced solid tumor such as melanoma, head and neck, liver or kidney cancer. This sample comprised CD4+ or CD8+ T cells sorted from blood, obtained in a trial of the OX40 agonist ivuxolimab.

The bases are TGTGCCAGCACTGTCGGAGGGGGTTATGGCTACACCTTC. This sequence encodes CASTVGGGYGYTF. The rearranged chain carries TRBV5-4 and TRBJ1-2, with TRBD1 perhaps the D gene, on 6 matching bases. The CDR3 spans 13 residues, from the cysteine through the phenylalanine. Of the read, only the CDR3 DNA is kept; its 39 bases are in frame from base 1. Relative to germline, V is 6 bases shorter and J is 5 bases shorter, with 14 bases between their ends. The germline V gene (reference sequence) specifies SGHNT as CDR1 and YYREEE as CDR2.